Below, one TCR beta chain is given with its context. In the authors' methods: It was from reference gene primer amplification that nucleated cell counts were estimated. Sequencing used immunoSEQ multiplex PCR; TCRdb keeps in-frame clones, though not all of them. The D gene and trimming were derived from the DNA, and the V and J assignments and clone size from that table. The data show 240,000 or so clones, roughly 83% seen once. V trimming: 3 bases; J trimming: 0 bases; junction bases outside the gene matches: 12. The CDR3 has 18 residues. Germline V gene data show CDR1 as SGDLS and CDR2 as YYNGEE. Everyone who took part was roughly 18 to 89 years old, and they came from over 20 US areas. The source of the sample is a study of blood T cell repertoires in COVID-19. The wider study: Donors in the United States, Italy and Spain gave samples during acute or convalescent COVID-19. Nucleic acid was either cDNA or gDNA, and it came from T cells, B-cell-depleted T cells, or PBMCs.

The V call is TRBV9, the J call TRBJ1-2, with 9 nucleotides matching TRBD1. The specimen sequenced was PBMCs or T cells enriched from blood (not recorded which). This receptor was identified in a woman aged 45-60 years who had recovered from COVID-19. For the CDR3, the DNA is TGTGCCAGCAGCGATAACCGGGACAGGGTTGTGACTAACTATGGCTACACCTTC. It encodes CASSDNRDRVVTNYGYTF.